This passage covers 30 T cell receptor beta chains from one sample sequenced in a study of T cells after yellow fever vaccination. One entry per CDR3 protein results from TCRdb running MiXCR on the 5' RACE reads. This sample yields 280,000 or so distinct CDR3 sequences, of which under 9% are seen a single time; about 3.5% belongs to the top ten. Here the sequenced sample was CD4+ T cells sorted from PBMCs, taken 5 days after the yellow fever booster vaccination. All receptors derive from a man aged 18 to 30 who received the YFV17D yellow fever vaccine.

There are many counts of this clonotype. V usage is TRBV6-6 and J usage is TRBJ1-1, with TRBD1 matching 12 bases. The J segment lost 4 bases and the V segment lost 6 bases, leaving 9 bases of the junction unmatched. The CDR3 covers 16 residues. CDR1 MNHNY and CDR2 SVGAGI come from the germline V gene (reference sequence). DNA of the CDR3: TGTGCCAGCAGGAGCGGGACAGGGGGCTTTCGCACTGAAGCTTTCTTT. Protein product: CASRSGTGGFRTEAFF.

This clonotype was seen a handful of times. The V gene is TRBV7-2, the J gene TRBJ2-6; D is perhaps TRBD2 (6 bases). CDR3 length equals 17 residues. Germline V lookup: CDR1 SGHTA, CDR2 FQGNSA. V lost 1 base to trimming and J lost 3 bases, with 13 bases between them. The CDR3 sequence: CASSLVLGGVGANVLTF. CDR3 coding DNA: TGTGCCAGCAGCTTAGTCTTAGGAGGGGTTGGGGCCAACGTCCTGACTTTC.

This clonotype was seen a few times. The chain employs TRBV6-5 and TRBJ2-3; the D gene is possibly TRBD1 (5 bases). The V and J ends lost 6 bases and 2 bases respectively, with 12 bases between them. The CDR3 runs 14 residues. The germline V gene has CDR1 MNHEY and CDR2 SVGAGI. The CDR3 sequence: CASRRTRATDTQYF. The DNA of the CDR3 is TGTGCCAGCAGGCGGACCAGGGCCACAGATACGCAGTATTTT.

The table lists this clonotype with a few counts. The genes are TRBV7-2 and TRBJ2-7; D may correspond to TRBD1 or TRBD2 (7 bases each). Germline V gene sequence: CDR1 SGHTA, CDR2 FQGNSA. The CDR3 length is 15 residues. Deletions cut 5 bases from V and 6 bases from J, with 20 bases between. DNA of the CDR3: TGTGCCAGCAGCAGGAACAGGGGCCCGGGGGGCGAGCAGTACTTC. Translation: CASSRNRGPGGEQYF.

This clonotype has ten or more counts. V and J are TRBV20-1 and TRBJ1-6; D remains unclear. The V gene's germline CDR1 is DFQATT and CDR2 SNEGSKA (reference sequence). The CDR3 is 12 amino acids. Trimming cost V 8 bases and J 10 bases, with 15 bases left between them. The CDR3 loop reads CSPMSGRSPLHF. The DNA for the CDR3 is TGCAGTCCGATGTCGGGTCGATCACCCCTCCACTTT.

The sample holds a few counts of this clonotype. V gene TRBV12-3 or TRBV12-4 combines with J gene TRBJ2-2, with D unclear. The CDR3 consists of 11 residues. Deletions cut 3 bases from V and 9 bases from J, with 5 bases between. The CDR3 protein is CASSFRRELFF. The CDR3 coding sequence is TGTGCCAGCAGTTTCCGTCGGGAGCTGTTTTTT.

This chain connects TRBV27 to TRBJ1-5; D is ambiguous. CDR1 is MNHEY and CDR2 is SMNVEV in the germline V gene (reference sequence). V gave up 9 bases and J gave up 7 bases, with 13 bases separating them. CDR3 size: 12 residues. The CDR3 loop is CASSHAGQPQHF. Written as DNA, the CDR3 is TGTGCCAGTTCTCATGCGGGGCAGCCCCAGCATTTT.

This chain joins TRBV7-3 and TRBJ2-5; no firm D call. This CDR3 has 13 residues. V lost 1 base and J lost 4, with 7 bases in between. The germline V gene has CDR1 SGHTA and CDR2 FQGTGA. CDR3: CASSLNFRETQYF. The CDR3, as DNA: TGTGCCAGCAGCTTAAATTTTCGAGAGACCCAGTACTTC.

The rearrangement joins TRBV11-3 to TRBJ1-1; unclear D gene. The CDR3 is made up of 23 amino acids. Trimming left V 0 bases short and J 0 bases short, with 32 bases between. Germline V gene sequence: CDR1 SGHNT, CDR2 YENEEA. CDR3 bases: TGTGCCAGCAGCTTAGATCATCCCGCCGCCACTCAGCCGGGCCCCAGGATGAACACTGAAGCTTTCTTT. Translation: CASSLDHPAATQPGPRMNTEAFF.

V is TRBV7-9 and J is TRBJ2-3; the D gene is possibly TRBD2 (7 bases). V lost 5 bases, J lost 3 bases, and 33 bases lay in between. The CDR3 has 21 residues. The germline V gene has CDR1 SEHNR and CDR2 FQNEAQ (reference sequence). The CDR3 bases are TGTGCCAGCAGCCGGGAGGAGGCCGGACAGCGTCCGCGGGGTAAAACAGATACGCAGTATTTT. Residues: CASSREEAGQRPRGKTDTQYF.

The genes are TRBV7-2 and TRBJ1-2, with 8 bases aligning to TRBD1. Germline V gene lookup returns CDR1 SGHTA and CDR2 FQGNSA. The CDR3 contains 12 residues. Trimming cost V 5 bases and J 8 bases; bases outside gene matches: 4. Here the CDR3 DNA reads TGTGCCAGCAGCGGACAGGGCAACGGCTACACCTTC. This codes for CASSGQGNGYTF.

Only a few counts were recorded for this clonotype. DNA for the CDR3: TGTGCCAGCATCCCTAGGACTAGCCCAGATACGCAGTATTTT. Protein: CASIPRTSPDTQYF. The chain links TRBV25-1 to TRBJ2-3; 8 nucleotides align to TRBD2. This CDR3 spans 14 amino acids. After removal of 7 bases from V and 4 bases from J, the junction contained 7 bases not matched to a gene. CDR1 is MGHDK and CDR2 is SYGVNS in the germline V gene.

This clonotype was detected a few times. The gene calls are TRBV5-4 and TRBJ2-2, with D unclear. CDR3 size: 14 residues. V was clipped by 0 bases and J by 8 bases, with 11 bases between them. Per germline, CDR1 SGHNT and CDR2 YYREEE (reference sequence). Here the CDR3 DNA reads TGTGCCAGCAGCTTGGCCGCCGGTTTTGGGGAGCTGTTTTTT. Protein sequence: CASSLAAGFGELFF.

This clonotype was counted at least ten times. The CDR3 DNA reads as TGCAGCGTTGTGGGGACAGATTACACTGAAGCTTTCTTT. Its protein product is CSVVGTDYTEAFF. This sequence joins TRBV29-1 and TRBJ1-1; 7 bases map to TRBD1. Unmatched junction bases numbered 5, after V lost 4 bases and J lost 3 bases. The CDR3 contains 13 residues. Germline V gene sequence: CDR1 SQVTM, CDR2 ANQGSEA.

The chain carries TRBV18 and TRBJ1-2, with 9 nucleotides matching TRBD1. V dropped 3 bases and J dropped 7; count of bases not matched to a gene: 12. This CDR3 is 16 amino acids long. Germline CDR1 is KGHSH and CDR2 is LQKENI. CDR3 sequence reads: CASSPKEDRGSGGYTF. CDR3 DNA: TGTGCCAGCTCACCTAAGGAAGACAGGGGGTCAGGTGGCTACACCTTC.

The chain is built from TRBV15 and TRBJ2-3; tentatively, D is TRBD1 (6 bases). The V end lost 2 bases, the J end lost 5 bases, and 11 bases lay between the germline ends. The V gene's germline CDR1 is LNHNV and CDR2 YYDKDF (reference sequence). The CDR3 loop spans 14 amino acids. This chain's CDR3 is CATSRLQQGDTQYF. CDR3 sequence (DNA): TGTGCCACCAGCAGACTTCAACAGGGAGATACGCAGTATTTT.

The genes are TRBV5-1 and TRBJ2-2, with D unresolved. V dropped 0 bases and J dropped 8 bases, with 8 bases sitting between them. Germline V CDR1 and CDR2: SGHRS, YFSETQ. This CDR3 region has 13 residues. Here the CDR3 DNA reads TGCGCCAGCAGCTTGGCCTCCCGTGGGGAGCTGTTTTTT. Amino acid sequence: CASSLASRGELFF.

Here the CDR3 reads CASSQNGRGSGYGYTF. The CDR3 nucleotides read TGTGCCAGCAGCCAAAACGGTAGGGGAAGTGGCTATGGCTACACCTTC. The rearrangement joins TRBV3-1 to TRBJ1-2; tentative D call: TRBD1 (5 bases). The CDR3 length is 16 residues. Trimming took off 2 bases at V and 4 bases at J, with 17 bases between the two ends. Germline-derived CDR1 and CDR2 are LGHDT and YNNKEL (reference sequence).

The CDR3 DNA follows: TGTGCCAGCAGCTTCCCGCGGGGGGGCTCTGGGGAGACCCAGTACTTC. Translation: CASSFPRGGSGETQYF. The V call is TRBV7-9, the J call TRBJ2-5; 9 nucleotides agree with TRBD2. There are 16 residues in the CDR3. Losses at the gene ends were 3 bases for V and 5 bases for J; bases not matched to a gene: 10. In germline, CDR1 is SEHNR, CDR2 FQNEAQ (reference sequence).

This clonotype has a handful of counts. The rearrangement uses TRBV3-1 and TRBJ1-2, with D perhaps TRBD1 (5 bases). Germline V gives CDR1 LGHDT, CDR2 YNNKEL (reference sequence). The CDR3 is 15 amino acids. V was pared by 0 bases and J by 3 bases, with 11 bases between. The DNA of the CDR3 is TGTGCCAGCAGCCAAGAATGGGGGATCGACTATGGCTACACCTTC. Its protein is CASSQEWGIDYGYTF. The whole variable domain, remainder taken from reference TRBV3-1 and TRBJ1-2, is DTAVSQTPKYLVTQMGNDKSIKCEQNLGHDTMYWYKQDSKKFLKIMFSYNNKELIINETVPNRFSPKSPDKAHLNLHINSLELGDSAVYFCASSQEWGIDYGYTFGSGTRLTVV.

This clonotype was found a few times. The V call is TRBV7-2, the J call TRBJ2-7; TRBD2 matches at 7 bases. Germline V gene sequence: CDR1 SGHTA, CDR2 FQGNSA. The V and J ends lost 6 bases and 3 bases, in that order; junction bases with no gene match: 8. The CDR3 totals 14 residues. The CDR3 is CASSPASSGYEQYV. The CDR3 DNA is TGTGCCAGCAGTCCGGCGTCTAGCGGCTACGAGCAGTACGTC.

There are a few counts of this clonotype. This chain joins TRBV20-1 and TRBJ1-6; no firm D call. V lost 3 bases to trimming and J lost 5 bases, with 8 bases between them. This CDR3 comprises 13 residues. Looked up from germline, CDR1 is DFQATT and CDR2 is SNEGSKA (reference sequence). As DNA, the CDR3 is TGCAGTGCTAGTGAGGATAATAATTCACCCCTCCACTTT. As protein: CSASEDNNSPLHF.

This clonotype was observed many times. This chain links TRBV6-1 with TRBJ2-3; 7 positions agree with TRBD1. Germline-derived CDR1 and CDR2 are MNHNS and SASEGT. There are 14 residues in the CDR3. J gave up 6 bases and V 2 bases, and 5 bases lay outside the gene matches. DNA for the CDR3: TGTGCCAGCAGTGAATTACAGGGGTCGGATACGCAGTATTTT. Translated, it gives CASSELQGSDTQYF.

This clonotype was found many times. The V gene is TRBV5-1, the J gene TRBJ1-5; the D is unclear. V was shortened by 0 bases and J by 0 bases, with 7 bases between the two germline ends. Germline V gene lookup returns CDR1 SGHRS and CDR2 YFSETQ. The CDR3 has 15 amino acids. CDR3 DNA: TGCGCCAGCAGCTTGGCCGGGAATAGCAATCAGCCCCAGCATTTT. Translated, it gives CASSLAGNSNQPQHF.

This chain links TRBV6-2 or TRBV6-3 with TRBJ2-1; TRBD1 or TRBD2 may be the D gene (5 bases each). This CDR3 is built from 14 residues. The V end lost 7 bases, the J end lost 4 bases, and 14 bases lay between the germline ends. Per the germline V gene, CDR1 is MNHEY and CDR2 is SVGEGT. CDR3 residues: CASNRDPQYNEQFF. The CDR3 bases are TGTGCCAGCAACCGGGACCCTCAGTACAATGAGCAGTTCTTC.

The chain recombines TRBV4-2 with TRBJ2-1, with D possibly TRBD2 on 7 matching bases. Trimming took off 0 bases at V and 9 bases at J, with 15 bases between the two ends. CDR1 and CDR2 (germline): LGHNA, YNFKEQ. This CDR3 comprises 15 residues. The CDR3 DNA sequence: TGTGCCAGCAGCCAAGATTGGGCGGGGGCGAGTGAGCAGTTCTTC. Amino acids: CASSQDWAGASEQFF.

This clonotype was detected ten times or more. V is TRBV6-2 or TRBV6-3 and J is TRBJ2-7; either TRBD1 or TRBD2 may fit D (5 bases each). The CDR3 is made up of 14 amino acids. Trimming removed 6 bases from V and 6 bases from J, with 18 bases in between. CDR1 and CDR2 from the germline V gene are MNHEY and SVGEGT. CDR3: CASRWDRSQGEQYF. The CDR3 DNA reads TGTGCCAGCAGGTGGGACCGCTCTCAGGGCGAGCAGTACTTC.

V is TRBV6-6 and J is TRBJ2-4; unclear D gene. Trimming stripped 4 bases from V and 5 bases from J, with 9 bases between. The germline V gene encodes CDR1 MNHNY and CDR2 SVGAGI (reference sequence). CDR3 length: 13 residues. The CDR3 DNA reads as TGTGCCAGCAGTTCTCCCGAGGAAAACATTCAGTACTTC. Encoded protein: CASSSPEENIQYF.

This clonotype was picked up a small number of times. CDR3 loop: CSVGQQMNTEAFF. The DNA of the CDR3 is TGCAGCGTGGGACAGCAGATGAACACTGAAGCTTTCTTT. This sequence joins TRBV29-1 and TRBJ1-1; 7 bases fit TRBD1. Losses at the gene ends were 6 bases for V and 0 bases for J; bases not matched to a gene: 4. Per germline, CDR1 SQVTM and CDR2 ANQGSEA. The CDR3 contains 13 residues. Combining the CDR3 with reference TRBV29-1 and TRBJ1-1 gives the whole variable domain SAVISQKPSRDICQRGTSLTIQCQVDSQVTMMFWYRQQPGQSLTLIATANQGSEATYESGFVIDKFPISRPNLTFSTLTVSNMSPEDSSIYLCSVGQQMNTEAFFGQGTRLTVV.

The chain carries TRBV20-1 and TRBJ1-1; 7 bases are a match to TRBD1. V gave up 0 bases and J gave up 3 bases; unmatched junction bases: 7. CDR3 length equals 15 residues. The V gene's germline CDR1 is DFQATT and CDR2 SNEGSKA (reference sequence). Written as DNA, the CDR3 is TGCAGTGCTAGAGATCCCCGACAGGGAGACACTGAAGCTTTCTTT. This codes for CSARDPRQGDTEAFF.